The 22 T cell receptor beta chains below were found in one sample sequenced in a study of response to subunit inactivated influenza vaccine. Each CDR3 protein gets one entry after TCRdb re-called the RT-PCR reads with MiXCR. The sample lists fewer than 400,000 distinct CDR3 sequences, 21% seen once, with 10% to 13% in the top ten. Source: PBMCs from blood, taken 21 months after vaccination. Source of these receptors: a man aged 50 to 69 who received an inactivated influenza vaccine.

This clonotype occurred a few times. CDR3 protein: CASSLAAGGLVVDSPLHF. Here the CDR3 DNA reads TGTGCCAGCAGCTTAGCGGCGGGCGGGTTGGTCGTGGACTCACCCCTCCACTTT. The chain combines TRBV7-2 with TRBJ1-6; D unresolved. CDR1 is SGHTA and CDR2 is FQGNSA in the germline V gene. Deletions cut 0 bases from V and 10 bases from J, with 22 bases between. The CDR3 length is 18 residues. The full variable domain, in which reference TRBV7-2 and TRBJ1-6 provide the parts outside the CDR3, is GAGVSQSPSNKVTEKGKDVELRCDPISGHTALYWYRQSLGQGLEFLIYFQGNSAPDKSGLPSDRFSAERTGGSVSTLTIQRTQQEDSAVYLCASSLAAGGLVVDSPLHFGNGTRLTVT.

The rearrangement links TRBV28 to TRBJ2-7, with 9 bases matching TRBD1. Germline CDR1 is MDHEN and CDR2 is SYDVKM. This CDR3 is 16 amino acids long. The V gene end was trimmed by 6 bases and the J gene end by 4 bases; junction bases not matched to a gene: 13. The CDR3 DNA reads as TGTGCCAGCAGATCTCCCCCGGGACAGGGTCTTTACGAGCAGTACTTC. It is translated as CASRSPPGQGLYEQYF.

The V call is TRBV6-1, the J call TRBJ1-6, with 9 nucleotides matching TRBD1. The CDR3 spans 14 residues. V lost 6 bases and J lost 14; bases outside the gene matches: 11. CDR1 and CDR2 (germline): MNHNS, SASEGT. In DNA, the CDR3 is TGTGCCAGCAGAGACCCAACAGGGGGCCCAACCCTCCACTTT. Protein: CASRDPTGGPTLHF.

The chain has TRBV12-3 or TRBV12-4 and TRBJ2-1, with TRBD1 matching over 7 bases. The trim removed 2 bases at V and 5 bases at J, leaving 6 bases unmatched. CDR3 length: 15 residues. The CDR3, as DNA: TGTGCCAGCAGTTTATATAGGGGGCTAGACAATGAGCAGTTCTTC. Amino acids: CASSLYRGLDNEQFF.

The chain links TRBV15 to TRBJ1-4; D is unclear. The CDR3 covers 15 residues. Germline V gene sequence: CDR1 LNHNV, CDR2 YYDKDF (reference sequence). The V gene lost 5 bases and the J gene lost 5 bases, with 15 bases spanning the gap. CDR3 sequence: CATSPERVANEKLFF. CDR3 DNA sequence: TGTGCCACCAGCCCAGAAAGGGTGGCGAATGAAAAACTGTTTTTT.

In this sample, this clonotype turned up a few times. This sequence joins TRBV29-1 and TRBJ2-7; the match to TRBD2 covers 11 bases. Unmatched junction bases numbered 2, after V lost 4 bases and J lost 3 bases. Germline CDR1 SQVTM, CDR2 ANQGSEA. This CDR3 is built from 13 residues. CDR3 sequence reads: CSVAGTSGYEQYF. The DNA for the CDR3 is TGCAGCGTTGCCGGGACTAGCGGCTACGAGCAGTACTTC.

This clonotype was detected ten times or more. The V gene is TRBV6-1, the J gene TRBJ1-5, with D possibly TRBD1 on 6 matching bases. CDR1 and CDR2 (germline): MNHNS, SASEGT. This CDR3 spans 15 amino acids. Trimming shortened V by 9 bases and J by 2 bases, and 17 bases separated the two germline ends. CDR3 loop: CASASGGHGNQPQHF. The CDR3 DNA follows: TGTGCCAGTGCCTCCGGGGGGCATGGCAATCAGCCCCAGCATTTT.

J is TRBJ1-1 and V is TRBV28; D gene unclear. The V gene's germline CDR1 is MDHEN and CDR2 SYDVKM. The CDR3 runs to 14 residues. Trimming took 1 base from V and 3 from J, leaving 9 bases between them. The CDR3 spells CASSLLGRHTEAFF. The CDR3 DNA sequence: TGTGCCAGCAGTTTATTGGGCCGGCACACTGAAGCTTTCTTT.

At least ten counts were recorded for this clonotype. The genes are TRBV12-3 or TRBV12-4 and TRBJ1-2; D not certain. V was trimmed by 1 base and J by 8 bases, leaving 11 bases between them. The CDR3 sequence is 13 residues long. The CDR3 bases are TGTGCCAGCAGTTTAGTTTTGGTGGAGGGCTACACCTTC. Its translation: CASSLVLVEGYTF.

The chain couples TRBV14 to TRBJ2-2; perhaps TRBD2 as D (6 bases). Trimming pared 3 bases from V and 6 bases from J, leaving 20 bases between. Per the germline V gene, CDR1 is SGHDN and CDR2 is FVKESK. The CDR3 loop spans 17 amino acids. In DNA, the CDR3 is TGTGCCAGCAGCCATCGGGGGATTTCCCGACTCGCCGGGGAGCTGTTTTTT. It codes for CASSHRGISRLAGELFF.

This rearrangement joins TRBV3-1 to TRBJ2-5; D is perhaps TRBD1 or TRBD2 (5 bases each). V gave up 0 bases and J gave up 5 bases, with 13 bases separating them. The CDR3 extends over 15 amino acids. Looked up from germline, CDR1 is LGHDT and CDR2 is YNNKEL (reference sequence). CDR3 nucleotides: TGTGCCAGCAGCCAAGATGCAGGGACCGGGGAGACCCAGTACTTC. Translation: CASSQDAGTGETQYF.

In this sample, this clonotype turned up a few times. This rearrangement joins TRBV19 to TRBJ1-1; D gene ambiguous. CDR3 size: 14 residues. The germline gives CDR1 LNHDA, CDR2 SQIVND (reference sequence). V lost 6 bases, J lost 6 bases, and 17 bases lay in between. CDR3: CASREPGRVSEAFF. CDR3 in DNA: TGTGCCAGTAGGGAACCGGGTCGAGTGTCTGAAGCTTTCTTT.

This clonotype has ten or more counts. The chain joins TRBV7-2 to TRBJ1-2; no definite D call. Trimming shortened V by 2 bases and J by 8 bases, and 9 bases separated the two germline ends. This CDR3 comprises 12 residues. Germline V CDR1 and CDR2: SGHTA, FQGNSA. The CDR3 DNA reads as TGTGCCAGCAGCTTAAGTAGGGTCGGCTACACCTTC. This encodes CASSLSRVGYTF.

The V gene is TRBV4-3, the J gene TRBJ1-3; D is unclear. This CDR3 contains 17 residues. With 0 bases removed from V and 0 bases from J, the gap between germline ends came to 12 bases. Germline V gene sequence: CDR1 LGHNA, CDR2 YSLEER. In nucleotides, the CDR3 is TGCGCCAGCAGCCAAGATCTTAGGGCCAGCTCTGGAAACACCATATATTTT. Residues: CASSQDLRASSGNTIYF.

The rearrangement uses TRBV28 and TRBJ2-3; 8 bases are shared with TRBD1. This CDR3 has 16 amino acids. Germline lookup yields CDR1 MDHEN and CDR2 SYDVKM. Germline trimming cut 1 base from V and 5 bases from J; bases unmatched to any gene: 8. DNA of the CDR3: TGTGCCAGCAGTTTATCCGGACAGGGTGAGAGAGATACGCAGTATTTT. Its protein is CASSLSGQGERDTQYF.

The CDR3 protein is CASSLVGNGYNEQFF. The CDR3 nucleotides are TGTGCCAGCAGTTTAGTCGGGAATGGGTACAATGAGCAGTTCTTC. V gene TRBV12-3 or TRBV12-4 combines with J gene TRBJ2-1; D is perhaps TRBD2 (5 bases). The CDR3 is made up of 15 amino acids. Trimming stripped 1 base from V and 4 bases from J, with 11 bases between.

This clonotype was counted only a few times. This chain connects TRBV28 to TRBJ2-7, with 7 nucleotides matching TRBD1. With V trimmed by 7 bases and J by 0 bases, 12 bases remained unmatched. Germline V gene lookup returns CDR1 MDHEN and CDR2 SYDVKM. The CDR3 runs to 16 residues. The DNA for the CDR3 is TGTGCCAGCAACCCCGGGACAGTCGCCAGCTCCTACGAGCAGTACTTC. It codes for CASNPGTVASSYEQYF.

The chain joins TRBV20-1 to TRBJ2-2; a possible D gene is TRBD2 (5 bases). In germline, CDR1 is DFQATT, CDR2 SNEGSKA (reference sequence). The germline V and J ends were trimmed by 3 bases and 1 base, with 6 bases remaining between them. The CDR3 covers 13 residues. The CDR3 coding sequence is TGCAGTGCTAGCGGGATGAACACCGGGGAGCTGTTTTTT. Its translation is CSASGMNTGELFF.

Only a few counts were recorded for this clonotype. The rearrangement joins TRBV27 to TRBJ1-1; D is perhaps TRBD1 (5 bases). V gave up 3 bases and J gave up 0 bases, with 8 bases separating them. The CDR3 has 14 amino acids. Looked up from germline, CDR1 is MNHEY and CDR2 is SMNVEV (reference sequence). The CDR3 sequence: CASSFREVNTEAFF. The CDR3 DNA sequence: TGTGCCAGCAGTTTCAGGGAGGTGAACACTGAAGCTTTCTTT.

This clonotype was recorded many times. Here the CDR3 DNA reads TGTGCCAGCAGCTTAGGCGGACGGTACAATCAGCCCCAGCATTTT. Protein sequence: CASSLGGRYNQPQHF. The V and J genes are TRBV7-2 and TRBJ1-5, with D unresolved. From germline, CDR1 is SGHTA and CDR2 FQGNSA. With 1 base removed from V and 3 bases from J, the gap between germline ends came to 10 bases. The CDR3 length is 15 residues. The variable domain in full, completed from reference TRBV7-2 and TRBJ1-5, reads GAGVSQSPSNKVTEKGKDVELRCDPISGHTALYWYRQSLGQGLEFLIYFQGNSAPDKSGLPSDRFSAERTGGSVSTLTIQRTQQEDSAVYLCASSLGGRYNQPQHFGDGTRLSIL.

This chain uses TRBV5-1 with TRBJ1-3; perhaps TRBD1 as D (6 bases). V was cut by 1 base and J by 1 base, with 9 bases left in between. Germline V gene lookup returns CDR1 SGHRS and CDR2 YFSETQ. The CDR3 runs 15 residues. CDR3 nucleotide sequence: TGCGCCAGCAGCTTGTCAGGGGATTCTGGAAACACCATATATTTT. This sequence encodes CASSLSGDSGNTIYF. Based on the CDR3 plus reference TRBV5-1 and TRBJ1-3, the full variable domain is KAGVTQTPRYLIKTRGQQVTLSCSPISGHRSVSWYQQTPGQGLQFLFEYFSETQRNKGNFPGRFSGRQFSNSRSEMNVSTLELGDSALYLCASSLSGDSGNTIYFGEGSWLTVV.

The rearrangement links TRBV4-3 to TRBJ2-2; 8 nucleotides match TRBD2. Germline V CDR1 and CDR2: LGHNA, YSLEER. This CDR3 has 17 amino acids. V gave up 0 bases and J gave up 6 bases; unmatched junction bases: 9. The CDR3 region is CASSQEVGGRIPGELFF. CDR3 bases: TGCGCCAGCAGCCAAGAAGTGGGCGGGAGGATCCCCGGGGAGCTGTTTTTT.